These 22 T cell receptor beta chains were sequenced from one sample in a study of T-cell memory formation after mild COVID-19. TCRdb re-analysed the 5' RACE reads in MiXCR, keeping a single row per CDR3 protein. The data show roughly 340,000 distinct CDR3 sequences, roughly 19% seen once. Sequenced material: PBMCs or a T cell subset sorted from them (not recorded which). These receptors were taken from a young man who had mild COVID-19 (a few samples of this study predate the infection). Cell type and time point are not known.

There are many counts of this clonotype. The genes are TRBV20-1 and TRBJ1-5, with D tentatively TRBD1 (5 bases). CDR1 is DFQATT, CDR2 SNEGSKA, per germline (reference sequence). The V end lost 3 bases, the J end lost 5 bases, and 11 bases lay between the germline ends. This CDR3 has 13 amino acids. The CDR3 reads CSARRQRDQPQHF. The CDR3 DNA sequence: TGCAGTGCTAGGCGACAGAGGGATCAGCCCCAGCATTTT.

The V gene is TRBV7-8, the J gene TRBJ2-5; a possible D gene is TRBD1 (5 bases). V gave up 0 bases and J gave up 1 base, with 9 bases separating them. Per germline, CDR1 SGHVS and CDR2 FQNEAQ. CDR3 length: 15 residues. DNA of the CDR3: TGTGCCAGCAGCTTAGCGTGGGGCCGCCAAGAGACCCAGTACTTC. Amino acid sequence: CASSLAWGRQETQYF.

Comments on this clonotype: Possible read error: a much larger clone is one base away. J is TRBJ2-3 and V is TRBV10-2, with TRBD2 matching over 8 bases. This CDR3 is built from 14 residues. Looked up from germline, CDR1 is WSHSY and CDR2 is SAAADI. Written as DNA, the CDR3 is TGCGCCAGTAAAGAGCGGGGGAACACAGGTACGCAGTATTTT. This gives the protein CASKERGNTGTQYF.

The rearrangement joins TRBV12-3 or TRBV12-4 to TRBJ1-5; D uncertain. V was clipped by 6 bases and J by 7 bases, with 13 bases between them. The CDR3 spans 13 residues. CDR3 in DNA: TGTGCCAGCAGCCAGCGGGAAAGCCAGCCCCAGCATTTT. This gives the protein CASSQRESQPQHF.

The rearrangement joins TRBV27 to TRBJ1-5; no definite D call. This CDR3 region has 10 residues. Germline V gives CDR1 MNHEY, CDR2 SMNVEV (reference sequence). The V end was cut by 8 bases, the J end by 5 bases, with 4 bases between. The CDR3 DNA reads TGTGCCAGCGGGCATCAGCCCCAGCATTTT. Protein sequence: CASGHQPQHF.

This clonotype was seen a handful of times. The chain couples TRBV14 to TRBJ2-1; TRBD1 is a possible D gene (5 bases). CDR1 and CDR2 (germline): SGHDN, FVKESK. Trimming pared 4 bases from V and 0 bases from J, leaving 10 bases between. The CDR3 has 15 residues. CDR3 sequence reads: CASSPTVSSYNEQFF. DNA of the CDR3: TGTGCCAGCAGCCCGACAGTTAGCTCCTACAATGAGCAGTTCTTC.

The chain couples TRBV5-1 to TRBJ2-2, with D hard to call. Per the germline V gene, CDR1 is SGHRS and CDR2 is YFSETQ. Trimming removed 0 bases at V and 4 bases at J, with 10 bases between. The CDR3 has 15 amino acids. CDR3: CASSLVRFSTGELFF. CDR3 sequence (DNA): TGCGCCAGCAGCTTGGTTAGATTCAGCACCGGGGAGCTGTTTTTT.

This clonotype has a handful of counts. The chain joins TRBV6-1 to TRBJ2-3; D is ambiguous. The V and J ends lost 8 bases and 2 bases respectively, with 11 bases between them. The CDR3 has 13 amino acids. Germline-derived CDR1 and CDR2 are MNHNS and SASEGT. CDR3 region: CASSGYPTDTQYF. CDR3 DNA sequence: TGTGCCAGCTCGGGCTACCCCACAGATACGCAGTATTTT.

CDR3 nucleotide sequence: TGTGCCAGCAGCCAACTCGACACGCCTAGCACAGATACGCAGTATTTT. Its translation: CASSQLDTPSTDTQYF. This chain uses TRBV14 with TRBJ2-3; no clear D. Germline V CDR1 and CDR2: SGHDN, FVKESK. Trimming removed 2 bases from V and 0 bases from J, with 12 bases in between. The CDR3 is 16 amino acids.

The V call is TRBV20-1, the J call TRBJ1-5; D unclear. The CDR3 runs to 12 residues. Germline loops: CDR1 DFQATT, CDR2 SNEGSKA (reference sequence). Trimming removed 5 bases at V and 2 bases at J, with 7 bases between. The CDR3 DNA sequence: TGCAGTGCTGTTGGGGGCAATCAGCCCCAGCATTTT. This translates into CSAVGGNQPQHF.

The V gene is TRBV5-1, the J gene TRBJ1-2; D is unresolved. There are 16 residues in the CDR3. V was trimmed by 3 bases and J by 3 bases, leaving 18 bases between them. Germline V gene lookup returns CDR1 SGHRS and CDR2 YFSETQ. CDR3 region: CASSSRGASRDYGYTF. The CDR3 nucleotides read TGCGCCAGCAGCTCCCGCGGAGCCAGCCGGGACTATGGCTACACCTTC.

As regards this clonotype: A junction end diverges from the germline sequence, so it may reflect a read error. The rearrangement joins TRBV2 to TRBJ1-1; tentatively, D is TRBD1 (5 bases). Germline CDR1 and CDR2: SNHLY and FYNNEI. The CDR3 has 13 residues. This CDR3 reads CASSSTGTAIDGF. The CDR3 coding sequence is TGTGCCAGCAGCAGTACCGGGACGGCCATAGACGGCTTT.

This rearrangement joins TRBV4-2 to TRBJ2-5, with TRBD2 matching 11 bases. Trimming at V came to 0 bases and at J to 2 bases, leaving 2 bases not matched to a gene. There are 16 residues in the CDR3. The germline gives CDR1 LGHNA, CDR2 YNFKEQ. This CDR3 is CASSQDPSGGQETQYF. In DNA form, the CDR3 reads TGTGCCAGCAGCCAAGATCCTAGCGGGGGGCAAGAGACCCAGTACTTC.

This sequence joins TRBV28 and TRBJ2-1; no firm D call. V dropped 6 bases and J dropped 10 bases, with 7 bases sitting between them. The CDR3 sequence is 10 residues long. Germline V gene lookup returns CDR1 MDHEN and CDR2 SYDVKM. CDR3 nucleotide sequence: TGTGCCAGCAGCCGGCTCGAGCAGTTCTTC. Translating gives CASSRLEQFF.

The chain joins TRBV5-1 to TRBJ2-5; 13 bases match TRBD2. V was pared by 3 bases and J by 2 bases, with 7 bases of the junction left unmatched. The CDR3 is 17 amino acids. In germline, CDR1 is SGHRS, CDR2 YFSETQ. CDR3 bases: TGCGCCAGCAGCTCCGGACTAGCGGGGGCACAACAAGAGACCCAGTACTTC. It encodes CASSSGLAGAQQETQYF.

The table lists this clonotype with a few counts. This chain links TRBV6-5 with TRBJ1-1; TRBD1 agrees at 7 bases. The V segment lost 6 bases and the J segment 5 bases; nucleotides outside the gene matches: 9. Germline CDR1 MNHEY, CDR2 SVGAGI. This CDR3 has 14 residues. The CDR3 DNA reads TGTGCCAGCAGATTACAGGGGTCGGGAACTGAAGCTTTCTTT. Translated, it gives CASRLQGSGTEAFF.

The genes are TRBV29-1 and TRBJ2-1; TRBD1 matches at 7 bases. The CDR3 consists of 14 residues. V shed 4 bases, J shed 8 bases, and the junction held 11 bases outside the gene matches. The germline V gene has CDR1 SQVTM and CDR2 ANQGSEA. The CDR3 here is CSVGRQGYKDEQFF. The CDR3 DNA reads TGCAGCGTTGGCCGACAGGGATATAAGGATGAGCAGTTCTTC.

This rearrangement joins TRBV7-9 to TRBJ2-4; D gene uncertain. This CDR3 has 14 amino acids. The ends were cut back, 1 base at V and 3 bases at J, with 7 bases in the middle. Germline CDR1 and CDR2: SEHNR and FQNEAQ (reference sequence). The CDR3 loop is CASSLGTNKNIQYF. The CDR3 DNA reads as TGTGCCAGCAGCTTAGGCACCAACAAAAACATTCAGTACTTC.

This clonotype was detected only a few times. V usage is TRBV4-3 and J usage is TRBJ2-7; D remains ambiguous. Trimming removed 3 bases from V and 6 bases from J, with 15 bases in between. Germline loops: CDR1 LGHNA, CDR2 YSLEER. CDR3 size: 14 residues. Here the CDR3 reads CASSQILVSLEQYF. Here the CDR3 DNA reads TGCGCCAGCAGCCAGATTCTTGTTAGTCTCGAGCAGTACTTC.

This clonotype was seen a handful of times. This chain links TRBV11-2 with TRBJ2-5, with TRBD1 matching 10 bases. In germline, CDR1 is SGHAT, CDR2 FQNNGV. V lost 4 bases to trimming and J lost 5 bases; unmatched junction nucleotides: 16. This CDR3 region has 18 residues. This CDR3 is CASSWGRGQGSGLETQYF. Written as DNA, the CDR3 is TGTGCCAGCAGCTGGGGAAGGGGACAGGGGAGTGGTTTGGAGACCCAGTACTTC.

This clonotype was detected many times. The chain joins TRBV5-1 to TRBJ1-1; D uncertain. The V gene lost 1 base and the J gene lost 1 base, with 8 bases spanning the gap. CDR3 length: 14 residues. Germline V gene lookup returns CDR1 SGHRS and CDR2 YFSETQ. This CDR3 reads CASSLSAENTEAFF. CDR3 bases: TGCGCCAGCAGCTTGTCGGCGGAGAACACTGAAGCTTTCTTT.

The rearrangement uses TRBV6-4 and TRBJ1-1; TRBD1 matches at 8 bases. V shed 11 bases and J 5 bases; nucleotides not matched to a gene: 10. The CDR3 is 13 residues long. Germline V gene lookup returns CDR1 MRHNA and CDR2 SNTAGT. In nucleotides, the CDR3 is TGTGCCTGTACGACAGGGGATCGAACTGAAGCTTTCTTT. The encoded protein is CACTTGDRTEAFF.